Below, one TCR beta chain is given with its context. No antigen is known for it. The method was immunoSEQ multiplex PCR; TCRdb's version includes in-frame clones alone and lacks a portion of them. The repertoire holds more than 85,000 clones, with roughly 92% as singletons. This specimen belongs to a study of siplizumab effects on memory and regulatory T cells. V was cut by 4 bases and J by 7 bases, with 10 bases left in between. The CDR3 length is 13 residues. Germline values: CDR1 SGHTA, CDR2 FQGTGA. Broader study findings: Phenotypic classification as naive or memory proved unattainable for roughly 80-96% of proliferating CD4+ or CD8+ clones. Naive T cells seemed more diverse than memory cells and seemed major alloresponse contributors. Where siplizumab was present, mappable alloreactive CD4+ clones averaged approximately 73% Treg-derived, compared with 25% to 30% in controls.

The TCR comes from a human donor in good health. Sample: Tregs sorted from blood. V usage is TRBV7-3 and J usage is TRBJ2-2; D is perhaps TRBD2 (5 bases). The CDR3 loop reads CASSSLGGGELFF. Here the CDR3 DNA reads TGTGCCAGCAGCTCCTTAGGAGGCGGGGAGCTGTTTTTT.